This T cell receptor beta chain was sequenced during a study of T cell responses to AZD1222 COVID-19 vaccine. The CDR3 length is 15 residues. Germline assignment: CDR1 MGHRA and CDR2 YSYEKL. V lost 7 bases, J lost 5 bases, and 20 bases lay in between. Study observations and caveats: It should be noted that donors were predominantly white British and more often female, and clonal diversity was possibly underestimated. Spike-specific TCR breadth and depth grew following two AZD1222 doses. Close to half of spike-specific TCRs reportedly recognize unmutated variant regions.

Samples with a second dose at about 4 or about 12 weeks were pooled together. Note on this clone: The antigen is undetermined.

Sequencing used immunoSEQ multiplex PCR; TCRdb keeps in-frame clones, though not all of them. The table has 45,000 to 65,000 clones, around 90% seen once. Specimen: peripheral blood, collected 28 days after the second AZD1222 dose. This TCR was sampled from an adult who received the AZD1222 COVID-19 vaccine. The chain uses TRBV4-1 and TRBJ1-1, with D possibly TRBD1 on 5 matching bases. In DNA, the CDR3 is TGCGCCAGCACCCCGTCTATCGGGGCGGGGACTGAAGCTTTCTTT. Encoded protein: CASTPSIGAGTEAFF.